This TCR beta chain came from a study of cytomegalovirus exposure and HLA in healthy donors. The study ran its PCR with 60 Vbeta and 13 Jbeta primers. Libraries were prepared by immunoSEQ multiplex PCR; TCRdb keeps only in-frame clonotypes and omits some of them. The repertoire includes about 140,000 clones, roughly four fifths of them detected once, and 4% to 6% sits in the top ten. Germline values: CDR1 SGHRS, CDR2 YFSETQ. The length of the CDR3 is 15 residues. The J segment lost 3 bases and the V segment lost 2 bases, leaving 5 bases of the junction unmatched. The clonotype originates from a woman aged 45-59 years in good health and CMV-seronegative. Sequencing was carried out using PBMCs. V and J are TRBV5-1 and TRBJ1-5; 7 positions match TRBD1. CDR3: CASSLGGRVNQPQHF. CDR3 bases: TGCGCCAGCAGCTTAGGGGGCAGGGTCAATCAGCCCCAGCATTTT. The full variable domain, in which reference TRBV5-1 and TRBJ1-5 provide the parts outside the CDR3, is KAGVTQTPRYLIKTRGQQVTLSCSPISGHRSVSWYQQTPGQGLQFLFEYFSETQRNKGNFPGRFSGRQFSNSRSEMNVSTLELGDSALYLCASSLGGRVNQPQHFGDGTRLSIL.